A selection of T cell receptor beta chains follows, all from one sample in a study of cytomegalovirus exposure and HLA in healthy donors. Data came from immunoSEQ multiplex PCR; TCRdb stores just in-frame clones and leaves some out. The sample carries approximately 150,000 clones, 75% recorded once. The sample was PBMCs. These receptor sequences come from a man aged 18-30 years in good health and CMV-seropositive. Each CDR3 is given with its conserved first and last residue. A D gene is named only where the DNA matches it firmly. Expanded clones are given a class, and other clones once, few, many or no size at all.

J gene | clone size | D gene | V gene | CDR3 protein | CDR3 DNA
TRBJ1-3 | few | TRBD1 | TRBV6-6 | CASSYPQGGTTIYF | TGTGCCAGCAGTTACCCCCAGGGGGGCACCACCATATACTTT
TRBJ2-7 | few | TRBD2 | TRBV5-1 | CASRTRGLAGESEQYF | TGCGCCAGCAGAACGAGGGGACTAGCGGGAGAAAGCGAGCAGTACTTC
TRBJ2-3 | . | . | TRBV5-1 | CASSTGTDTQYF | TGCGCCAGCAGCACTGGCACAGATACGCAGTATTTT
TRBJ2-7 | . | TRBD2 | TRBV18 | CASSPQAGGPSSQYF | TGTGCCAGCTCACCGCAAGCGGGAGGCCCCTCATCGCAGTACTTC
TRBJ1-5 | . | TRBD1 | TRBV28 | CASSYGGQQGRGQPQHF | TGTGCCAGCAGTTATGGGGGGCAACAGGGGCGAGGGCAGCCCCAGCATTTT
TRBJ2-5 | few | TRBD2 | TRBV5-1 | CASARAGEETQYF | TGCGCCTCCGCCCGGGCGGGAGAAGAGACCCAGTACTTC
TRBJ2-1 | many | TRBD2 | TRBV5-1 | CASSLVLAGWDEQFF | TGCGCCAGCAGCTTGGTGCTAGCGGGATGGGATGAGCAGTTCTTC
TRBJ2-3 | . | . | TRBV7-2 | CASSPPGVRTDTQYF | TGTGCCAGCAGCCCCCCAGGGGTTCGCACAGATACGCAGTATTTT
TRBJ2-7 | . | . | TRBV9 | CASSSGIWHEQYF | TGTGCCAGCAGCTCAGGGATTTGGCACGAGCAGTACTTC
TRBJ2-7 | few | TRBD1 | TRBV2 | CASIGDRASHEQYF | TGTGCCAGCATTGGAGACAGGGCTTCCCACGAGCAGTACTTC
TRBJ1-1 | . | . | TRBV27 | CASSLYSATEAFF | TGTGCCAGCAGTTTATACTCCGCGACTGAAGCTTTCTTT
TRBJ2-2 | . | . | TRBV13 | CASSLGGGSLTGELFF | TGTGCCAGCAGCTTAGGCGGTGGGAGTCTAACCGGGGAGCTGTTTTTT
TRBJ1-4 | few | TRBD1 | TRBV30 | CAWSVAGGFEKLFF | TGTGCCTGGAGTGTGGCAGGGGGGTTTGAAAAACTGTTTTTT
TRBJ2-3 | . | . | TRBV7-8 | CASSLTVDTQYF | TGTGCCAGCAGCTTAACAGTAGATACGCAGTATTTT
TRBJ2-7 | . | TRBD2 | TRBV28 | CASSLLAEGYEQYF | TGTGCCAGCAGCCTACTAGCGGAAGGTTACGAGCAGTACTTC
TRBJ1-3 | few | . | TRBV7-6 | CASSLSAGHSGNTIYF | TGTGCCAGCAGCTTATCAGCAGGGCACTCTGGAAACACCATATATTTT
TRBJ2-7 | . | . | TRBV13 | CASSEGLREQYF | TGTGCCAGCAGTGAGGGATTGAGGGAGCAGTACTTC
TRBJ2-1 | once | TRBD2 | TRBV30 | CAWSAPPGGLNEQFF | TGTGCCTGGAGCGCCCCCCCGGGAGGGCTAAATGAGCAGTTCTTC
TRBJ2-3 | . | TRBD2 | TRBV27 | CASSSFASGRTSTDTQYF | TGTGCCAGCAGTTCCTTCGCTAGCGGGAGAACCAGCACAGATACGCAGTATTTT
TRBJ2-7 | few | TRBD1 | TRBV6-5 | CASSPDRGVAYEQYF | TGTGCCAGCAGTCCAGACAGGGGGGTGGCCTACGAGCAGTACTTC
TRBJ2-7 | . | TRBD2 | TRBV5-4 | CASSYRTSANEQYF | TGTGCCAGCAGCTACAGGACTAGCGCGAACGAGCAGTACTTC
TRBJ2-1 | once | TRBD2 | TRBV4-2 | CASSLQGTSGTYNEQFF | TGTGCCAGCAGCCTACAGGGAACTAGCGGGACCTACAATGAGCAGTTCTTC
TRBJ2-1 | . | . | TRBV19 | CASSVGGEQFF | TGTGCCAGTAGCGTCGGGGGTGAGCAGTTCTTC
TRBJ2-7 | few | . | TRBV6-5 | CASSYSKTVWEQYF | TGTGCCAGCAGTTACTCGAAAACAGTTTGGGAGCAGTACTTC
TRBJ2-1 | . | . | TRBV18 | CASSRLDSGRNEQFF | TGTGCCAGCTCTAGACTAGACTCGGGGAGGAATGAGCAGTTCTTC
TRBJ2-3 | . | . | TRBV6-1 | CASSSIRETDTQYF | TGTGCCAGCAGCTCAATCCGGGAAACAGATACGCAGTATTTT
TRBJ2-6 | . | . | TRBV25-1 | CASSEVLGANVLTF | TGTGCCAGCAGTGAAGTTTTAGGGGCCAACGTCCTGACTTTC
TRBJ1-1 | . | . | TRBV28 | CASKGRGAVSYTEAFF | TGTGCCAGCAAGGGGCGGGGGGCGGTATCTTACACTGAAGCTTTCTTT
TRBJ2-7 | . | TRBD1 | TRBV28 | CASSLPGGQGHYEQYF | TGTGCCAGCAGCCTCCCTGGGGGACAGGGGCACTACGAGCAGTACTTC
TRBJ2-3 | . | . | TRBV5-1 | CASTLDRSADTQYF | TGCGCCAGCACCCTTGACAGATCGGCAGATACGCAGTATTTT
TRBJ2-3 | . | TRBD2 | TRBV9 | CASSPGIYSGRTDTQYF | TGTGCCAGCAGCCCAGGTATCTACAGCGGGAGAACAGATACGCAGTATTTT
TRBJ2-3 | few | TRBD2 | TRBV18 | CASSPTGLAGVSDTQYF | TGTGCCAGCTCACCAACTGGACTAGCGGGAGTGTCGGATACGCAGTATTTT